These 5 T cell receptor beta chains share one sample of origin, sequenced in a study of blood T cell repertoires in COVID-19. The table came from immunoSEQ multiplex PCR; TCRdb's copy has only in-frame clones and leaves some out. The sample lists about 250,000 clones, roughly 86% occurring once. Sequencing input: PBMCs or T cells enriched from blood (not recorded which). These receptors were collected from a woman aged 25 to 39 with acute COVID-19.

V usage is TRBV5-8 and J usage is TRBJ2-6, with D unclear. V was shortened by 1 base and J by 0 bases, with 11 bases between the two germline ends. In germline, CDR1 is SGHTS, CDR2 YDEGEE. This CDR3 has 17 amino acids. The DNA of the CDR3 is TGTGCCAGCAGCTTGAGCGTGCGGTACTCTGGGGCCAACGTCCTGACTTTC. Amino acid sequence: CASSLSVRYSGANVLTF.

The V and J genes are TRBV29-1 and TRBJ2-1, with TRBD1 matching over 8 bases. With V trimmed by 7 bases and J by 6 bases, 5 bases remained unmatched. CDR3 size: 12 residues. Germline V gene sequence: CDR1 SQVTM, CDR2 ANQGSEA. In DNA, the CDR3 is TGCAGCGGGTACAGGGGGAGCAATGAGCAGTTCTTC. Translated: CSGYRGSNEQFF.

The chain has TRBV5-5 and TRBJ1-3; 8 bases align to TRBD1. The ends lost 3 bases at V and 5 bases at J; junction bases unmatched: 4. Germline loops: CDR1 SGHKS, CDR2 YYEKEE (reference sequence). This CDR3 spans 14 amino acids. CDR3 loop: CASSSGTGRNTIYF. DNA for the CDR3: TGTGCCAGCAGCTCAGGGACAGGACGAAACACCATATATTTT.

V is TRBV6-5 and J is TRBJ2-7, with 8 nucleotides matching TRBD1. The trim removed 2 bases at V and 4 bases at J, leaving 4 bases unmatched. The CDR3 covers 14 residues. Germline V gives CDR1 MNHEY, CDR2 SVGAGI. This CDR3 reads CASSYRQGAYEQYF. CDR3 DNA sequence: TGTGCCAGCAGTTACCGGCAGGGGGCGTACGAGCAGTACTTC.

This chain links TRBV6-2 or TRBV6-3 with TRBJ2-7; D is perhaps TRBD1 (6 bases). V was cut by 5 bases and J by 0 bases, with 14 bases left in between. The germline CDR1 and CDR2 sequences are MNHEY and SVGEGT. The CDR3 spans 15 residues. This chain's CDR3 is CASSRAGVDSYEQYF. The CDR3, as DNA: TGTGCCAGCAGTCGGGCAGGGGTCGACTCCTACGAGCAGTACTTC.